Listed here is a single T cell receptor beta chain. Its antigen is not identified. The sample is drawn from a study of T cell repertoires in cytomegalovirus infection. TCRdb reprocessed the reads via MiXCR and lists one record per CDR3 protein. The sample records 750,000 to 950,000 distinct CDR3 sequences, roughly 28% being singletons. CDR1 is SEHNR, CDR2 FQNEAQ, per germline (reference sequence). With 6 bases clipped from V and 0 bases from J, the junction kept 10 bases outside the gene matches. The CDR3 has 17 amino acids. The source was cultured CD8+ T cells from PBMCs, collected from culture after CMV antigen stimulation. This TCR derives from a human donor in good health (CMV status not recorded). Some clones in this sample may be carry-over from other donors' samples. The chain carries TRBV7-9 and TRBJ1-1; 10 bases map to TRBD1. CDR3 sequence (DNA): TGTGCCAGCAGGCTTACCTCGGGACAGGGGATGAACACTGAAGCTTTCTTT. Amino acid sequence: CASRLTSGQGMNTEAFF.